The rows below give T cell receptor beta chains drawn from one sample of a study of molecular identifiers for immune sequencing clone quantification. One entry per CDR3 protein, called by TCRdb with MiXCR from the PCR reads. The table records some 680,000 distinct CDR3 sequences, roughly 25% of them present only once. The sequenced sample consisted of naive CD8+ T cells from blood, with Jurkat cell RNA spiked in. Receptor source: a human donor in good health. Some libraries in this study had Jurkat cell RNA spiked in. CDR3s include the opening cysteine and the closing phenylalanine or tryptophan. Each record gives: V gene, D gene, J gene, clone size, CDR3 DNA, CDR3 protein. A D gene is named only where the DNA matches it firmly. For some rows the clone size is stated as once, few or many, or as a class when expanded; others skip it.

>TRBV27|NA|TRBJ1-2|NA
TGTGCCAGCGGAACTCTGAGGGGCCTAGGTGGATCTAACTATGGCTACACCTTC
CASGTLRGLGGSNYGYTF
>TRBV11-3|NA|TRBJ2-5|NA
TGTGCCAGCAGCTTAGGGGGGCCCGCGCCCCAGTCCTTC
CASSLGGPAPQSF
>TRBV4-1|NA|TRBJ2-3|many
TGCGCCAGCAGCCCGAACACAGATACGCAGTATTTT
CASSPNTDTQYF
>TRBV5-1|NA|TRBJ2-4|few
TGCGCCAGCAGCTTGGAGGGGTCAGAATTAGCCAAAAACATTCAGTACTTC
CASSLEGSELAKNIQYF
>TRBV28|TRBD2|TRBJ2-3|many
TGTGCCAGCAGTTTATTTTTTGCGGGAGACGCAGATACGCAGTATTTT
CASSLFFAGDADTQYF
>TRBV2|TRBD2|TRBJ2-4|few
TGTGCCAGCAGTGAAAGGGGTACTAGCGGGGAGATAGCCAAAAACATTCAGTACTTC
CASSERGTSGEIAKNIQYF
>TRBV28|TRBD1|TRBJ2-2|NA
TGTGCCAGCAGTCGTCCTCCGGTTAGGACAGGGAATACCGGGGAGCTGTTTTTT
CASSRPPVRTGNTGELFF
>TRBV7-2|NA|TRBJ1-3|NA
TGTGCCAGCAGCTTAGTAGGCAGGGAGTATGGAAACACCATATATTTT
CASSLVGREYGNTIYF
>TRBV28|TRBD1|TRBJ2-2|few
TGTGCCAGCACCCCCGGGACAGGGGGCACCGGGGAGCTGTTTTTT
CASTPGTGGTGELFF
>TRBV30|TRBD2|TRBJ2-3|NA
TGTGCCTGGGGGAGGGGATCCACAGATACGCAGTATTTT
CAWGRGSTDTQYF
>TRBV4-3|NA|TRBJ2-3|NA
TGCGCCAGCAGCCATTCAAATTGGGGGAGCACAGATACGCAGTATTTT
CASSHSNWGSTDTQYF
>TRBV7-6|TRBD2|TRBJ2-3|many
TGTGCCAGCCAGGATGGAGCGGGAGGCCGGAGCACAGATACGCAGTATTTT
CASQDGAGGRSTDTQYF
>TRBV12-3/TRBV12-4|NA|TRBJ2-7|NA
TGTGCCAGCAGAAGGGGAAACTACGAGCAGTACTTC
CASRRGNYEQYF
>TRBV6-1|NA|TRBJ2-7|NA
TGTGCCAGCAGTGAAGCGCAAATCAGCCACGAGCAGTACTTC
CASSEAQISHEQYF
>TRBV7-2|NA|TRBJ2-7|NA
TGTGCCAGCAGCTTAACGTGGGAGATGTCCCCCTACGAGCAGTACTTC
CASSLTWEMSPYEQYF
>TRBV27|TRBD1|TRBJ2-7|few
TGTGCCACCCAACAGGGGGGTGTCGAGCAGTACTTC
CATQQGGVEQYF
>TRBV5-4|NA|TRBJ2-3|NA
TGTGCCAGCAGCCCCCGAGGGAAGGAAAACACAGATACGCAGTATTTT
CASSPRGKENTDTQYF
>TRBV6-2/TRBV6-3|NA|TRBJ2-7|many
TGTGCCAGCAGTTACTCAGAGGGAAGCGAGCAGTACTTC
CASSYSEGSEQYF
>TRBV6-5|TRBD2|TRBJ2-3|few
TGTGCCAGCAGTTACTCCGGACTAGCGGGAGGGGGGGGGACAGATACGCAGTATTTT
CASSYSGLAGGGGTDTQYF
>TRBV7-9|NA|TRBJ1-5|many
TGTGCCAGCAGCTCAAATGTCGGAGGGAATCAGCCCCAGCATTTT
CASSSNVGGNQPQHF
>TRBV4-1|TRBD2|TRBJ2-7|many
TGCGCCAGCAGCCACTCAAGCGGGGGGGCGTACGAGCAGTACTTC
CASSHSSGGAYEQYF
>TRBV6-5|NA|TRBJ2-3|NA
TGTGCCAGCAGTCTAGGAACCTTGGGCACAGATACGCAGTATTTT
CASSLGTLGTDTQYF
>TRBV9|NA|TRBJ2-3|many
TGTGCCAGCAGCGCCCGGAGATTCACAGATACGCAGTATTTT
CASSARRFTDTQYF
>TRBV28|NA|TRBJ2-1|few
TGTGCCACAGAGCTACAACCCCGAGAGGATGAGCAGTTCTTC
CATELQPREDEQFF
>TRBV30|NA|TRBJ2-3|many
TGTGCCTGGAGTGTGACCACACGCACAGATACGCAGTATTTT
CAWSVTTRTDTQYF
>TRBV19|NA|TRBJ2-3|NA
TGTGCCAGTAGTATTGTCTTTGGGGGCCAGGCCCCAGATACGCAGTATTTT
CASSIVFGGQAPDTQYF
>TRBV9|TRBD1|TRBJ2-2|many
TGTGCCAGCAGCGACTCCGGGACAGGGTTCACCGGGGAGCTGTTTTTT
CASSDSGTGFTGELFF
>TRBV27|NA|TRBJ1-4|many
TGTGCCAGCAGTTTAGTAAGCGAAAAACTGTTTTTT
CASSLVSEKLFF
>TRBV7-2|NA|TRBJ2-3|many
TGTGCCAGCAGCCCAACTTTGCTACAGGGCGATACGCAGTATTTT
CASSPTLLQGDTQYF
>TRBV20-1|TRBD2|TRBJ2-3|many
TGCAGTGCTAGAAACGGGAGGGGTACGCAGTATTTT
CSARNGRGTQYF
>TRBV12-3/TRBV12-4|TRBD1|TRBJ1-5|NA
TGTGCCAGCAGTTTTACCGGGACAGGGGCGGATCAGCCCCAGCATTTT
CASSFTGTGADQPQHF
>TRBV12-3/TRBV12-4|NA|TRBJ2-1|NA
TGTGCCAGCAGCAACCCCGGGAGCTACAATGAGCAGTTCTTC
CASSNPGSYNEQFF